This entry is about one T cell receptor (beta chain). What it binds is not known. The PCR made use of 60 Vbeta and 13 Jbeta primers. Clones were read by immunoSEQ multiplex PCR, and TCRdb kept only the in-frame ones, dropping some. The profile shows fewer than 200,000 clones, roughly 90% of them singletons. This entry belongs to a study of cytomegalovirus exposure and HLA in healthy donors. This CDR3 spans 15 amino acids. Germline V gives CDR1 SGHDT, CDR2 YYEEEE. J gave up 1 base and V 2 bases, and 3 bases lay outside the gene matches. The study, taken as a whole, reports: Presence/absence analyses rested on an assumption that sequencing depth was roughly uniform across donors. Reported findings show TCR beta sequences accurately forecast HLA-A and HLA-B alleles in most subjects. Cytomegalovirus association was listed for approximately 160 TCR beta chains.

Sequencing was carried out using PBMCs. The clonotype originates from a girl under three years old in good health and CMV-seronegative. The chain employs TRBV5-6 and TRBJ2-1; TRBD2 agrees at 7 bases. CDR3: CASSFTGGSYNEQFF. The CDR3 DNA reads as TGTGCCAGCAGCTTTACCGGGGGGTCCTACAATGAGCAGTTCTTC.